These 18 T cell receptor beta chains were all obtained from the same sample, sequenced in a study of blood T cell repertoires in COVID-19. Clones were read by immunoSEQ multiplex PCR, and TCRdb kept only the in-frame ones, dropping some. The table has more than 150,000 clones, about three quarters seen once. The specimen was peripheral blood. These receptors were collected from a woman over 75 with active or convalescent COVID-19.

The chain has TRBV28 and TRBJ2-3; 10 bases are shared with TRBD2. CDR1 is MDHEN and CDR2 is SYDVKM in the germline V gene. J gave up 7 bases and V 3 bases, and 7 bases lay outside the gene matches. The CDR3 spans 15 residues. CDR3 sequence: CASSFPGTSAYTQYF. The CDR3, as DNA: TGTGCCAGCAGTTTCCCCGGGACTAGCGCCTATACGCAGTATTTT.

This chain uses TRBV6-2 or TRBV6-3 with TRBJ1-1; D uncertain. This CDR3 comprises 14 residues. Trimming removed 4 bases from V and 1 base from J, with 10 bases in between. Germline V gene sequence: CDR1 MNHEY, CDR2 SVGEGT. The CDR3, as DNA: TGTGCCAGCAGTTCTCAAGCCCGGAACACTGAAGCTTTCTTT. Translated, it gives CASSSQARNTEAFF.

This clone was picked up one time. The V gene is TRBV19, the J gene TRBJ1-5; TRBD1 matches 8 bases. Germline trimming cut 4 bases from V and 6 bases from J; bases unmatched to any gene: 8. Germline CDR1 LNHDA, CDR2 SQIVND (reference sequence). This CDR3 is 15 amino acids long. The CDR3: CASSTLGQGPQPQHF. As DNA, the CDR3 is TGTGCCAGTAGTACCCTCGGACAGGGTCCTCAGCCCCAGCATTTT.

The rearrangement links TRBV5-1 to TRBJ2-3, with 7 bases identical to TRBD2. The V and J ends lost 0 bases and 4 bases, in that order; junction bases with no gene match: 8. This CDR3 spans 16 amino acids. Per germline, CDR1 SGHRS and CDR2 YFSETQ. The CDR3 reads CASSLEFTRGADTQYF. The CDR3 bases are TGCGCCAGCAGCTTGGAATTTACCCGGGGGGCAGATACGCAGTATTTT.

This chain connects TRBV11-2 to TRBJ2-7; D unclear. With 5 bases removed from V and 5 bases from J, the gap between germline ends came to 16 bases. CDR1 is SGHAT and CDR2 is FQNNGV in the germline V gene. This CDR3 region has 14 residues. The CDR3 nucleotides are TGTGCCAGCAGCCGACACCACCTGCCCCACGAGCAGTACTTC. This gives the protein CASSRHHLPHEQYF.

As DNA, the CDR3 is TGTGCCAGCAGCCGATGGCAGGGGGACGAGCAGTACTTC. Residues: CASSRWQGDEQYF. The V gene is TRBV11-2, the J gene TRBJ2-7, with 7 bases lining up with TRBD1. CDR1 and CDR2 from the germline V gene are SGHAT and FQNNGV. Trimming cost V 5 bases and J 5 bases; bases outside gene matches: 6. The CDR3 contains 13 residues.

This rearrangement joins TRBV6-1 to TRBJ2-5, with 12 bases matching TRBD2. J was trimmed by 5 bases and V by 5 bases; bases with no gene match: 6. Germline loops: CDR1 MNHNS, CDR2 SASEGT. This CDR3 is 15 amino acids long. DNA of the CDR3: TGTGCCAGCAGTTCTCTAGCGGGGGGGCGGGAGACCCAGTACTTC. It is translated as CASSSLAGGRETQYF.

The V call is TRBV19, the J call TRBJ2-2; possibly TRBD2 for D (6 bases). The V gene's germline CDR1 is LNHDA and CDR2 SQIVND (reference sequence). The CDR3 runs 15 residues. Trimming removed 7 bases from V and 0 bases from J, with 12 bases in between. The CDR3 loop is CASTGGSANTGELFF. As DNA, the CDR3 is TGTGCCAGTACCGGGGGTTCGGCGAACACCGGGGAGCTGTTTTTT. Supplemented by reference TRBV19 and TRBJ2-2, the full variable domain reads DGGITQSPKYLFRKEGQNVTLSCEQNLNHDAMYWYRQDPGQGLRLIYYSQIVNDFQKGDIAEGYSVSREKKESFPLTVTSAQKNPTAFYLCASTGGSANTGELFFGEGSRLTVL.

The table lists this clone with a few counts. V usage is TRBV18 and J usage is TRBJ1-1; maybe TRBD1 (6 bases). Between the trimmed V and J ends, which lost 9 bases and 0 bases, there was a span of 23 bases. Germline V lookup: CDR1 KGHSH, CDR2 LQKENI. The CDR3 totals 17 residues. The CDR3 DNA is TGTGCCAGTCGAACCCAAGGGGGAGGGGGTATGAACACTGAAGCTTTCTTT. This encodes CASRTQGGGGMNTEAFF.

The rearrangement links TRBV28 to TRBJ1-2, with D perhaps TRBD1 (6 bases). Germline V gene sequence: CDR1 MDHEN, CDR2 SYDVKM. The germline V and J ends were trimmed by 4 bases and 8 bases, with 8 bases remaining between them. The CDR3 runs to 11 residues. The CDR3 DNA reads TGTGCCAGCAGTTCAAGGGGGGGCTACACCTTC. Protein: CASSSRGGYTF.

The genes are TRBV18 and TRBJ2-7, with 7 nucleotides matching TRBD1. The V gene end was trimmed by 2 bases and the J gene end by 7 bases; junction bases not matched to a gene: 2. The germline V gene encodes CDR1 KGHSH and CDR2 LQKENI. This CDR3 comprises 12 residues. The CDR3 sequence is CASSPGTEEQYF. The CDR3 DNA sequence: TGTGCCAGCTCACCAGGGACAGAAGAGCAGTACTTC.

The chain has TRBV5-4 and TRBJ1-6; 8 nucleotides align to TRBD1. The CDR3 spans 14 residues. Per germline, CDR1 SGHNT and CDR2 YYREEE (reference sequence). V lost 6 bases and J lost 9; bases outside the gene matches: 8. Here the CDR3 DNA reads TGTGCCAGCACAGAAGGACAGGGAAGTTCACCCCTCCACTTT. This sequence encodes CASTEGQGSSPLHF.

This clone was picked up one time. This chain uses TRBV5-6 with TRBJ2-6, with D hard to call. Trimming cost V 3 bases and J 10 bases, with 8 bases left between them. Germline lookup yields CDR1 SGHDT and CDR2 YYEEEE. CDR3 length: 12 amino acids. The CDR3 region is CASSSPLNVLTF. CDR3 DNA sequence: TGTGCCAGCAGCTCCCCTCTTAACGTCCTGACTTTC.

The chain joins TRBV7-2 to TRBJ1-5, with D perhaps matching TRBD1 (5 bases). Trimming took 5 bases from V and 3 from J, leaving 11 bases between them. The germline CDR1 and CDR2 sequences are SGHTA and FQGNSA. The CDR3 contains 14 residues. CDR3 in amino acids: CASSEQGNNQPQHF. DNA for the CDR3: TGTGCCAGCAGCGAGCAGGGAAACAATCAGCCCCAGCATTTT.

V is TRBV7-9 and J is TRBJ1-1, with TRBD1 matching 9 bases. Per the germline V gene, CDR1 is SEHNR and CDR2 is FQNEAQ (reference sequence). J gave up 4 bases and V 5 bases, and 5 bases lay outside the gene matches. This CDR3 spans 14 amino acids. The chain's CDR3 is CASSVTGGVTEAFF. The DNA for the CDR3 is TGTGCCAGCAGCGTGACAGGGGGAGTCACTGAAGCTTTCTTT.

This clone was counted a few times. This rearrangement joins TRBV4-1 to TRBJ1-5, with TRBD1 matching over 9 bases. The CDR3 is 16 amino acids. The V gene end was trimmed by 2 bases and the J gene end by 6 bases; junction bases not matched to a gene: 8. Germline CDR1 is MGHRA and CDR2 is YSYEKL. CDR3 amino acids: CASSQLQGAEGQPQHF. CDR3 nucleotide sequence: TGCGCCAGCAGCCAATTACAGGGGGCGGAGGGTCAGCCCCAGCATTTT.

The chain is built from TRBV9 and TRBJ2-3, with TRBD1 identical over 7 bases. Per the germline V gene, CDR1 is SGDLS and CDR2 is YYNGEE. The junction had 10 bases not matched to a gene; V was cut back by 0 bases and J by 6 bases. This CDR3 is built from 16 residues. The CDR3 bases are TGTGCCAGCAGCGTAGTGGTGGGGCAGGGGGTGGATACGCAGTATTTT. Protein: CASSVVVGQGVDTQYF.

The chain has TRBV9 and TRBJ1-2; D possibly corresponds to TRBD1 (6 bases). The CDR3 totals 12 residues. Deletions cut 4 bases from V and 8 bases from J, with 12 bases between. CDR1 and CDR2 (germline): SGDLS, YYNGEE. CDR3 bases: TGTGCCAGCAGCTCCAACAGGGACGGCTACACCTTC. As protein: CASSSNRDGYTF.